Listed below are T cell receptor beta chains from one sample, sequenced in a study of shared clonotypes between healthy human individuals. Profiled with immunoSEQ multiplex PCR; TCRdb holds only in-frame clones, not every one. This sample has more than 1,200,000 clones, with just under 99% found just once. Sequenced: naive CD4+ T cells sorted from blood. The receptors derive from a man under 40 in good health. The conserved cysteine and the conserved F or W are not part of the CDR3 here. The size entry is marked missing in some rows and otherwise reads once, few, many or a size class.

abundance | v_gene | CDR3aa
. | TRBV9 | ASSPRGPSNEKLF
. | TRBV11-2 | ASGGLAGYEQY
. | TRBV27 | ASSLTRATDTQY
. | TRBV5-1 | ASSLATLAEYNEQF
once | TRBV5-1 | ASSPGLAGAGEQF
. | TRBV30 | AWSVLAGTGELF
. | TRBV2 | ASSDITTDTQY
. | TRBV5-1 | ASYDREGETQY
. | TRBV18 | ASSPGGSTDTQY
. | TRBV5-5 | ASSFDSGGGDQPQH
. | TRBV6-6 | ASSSYRADTQY